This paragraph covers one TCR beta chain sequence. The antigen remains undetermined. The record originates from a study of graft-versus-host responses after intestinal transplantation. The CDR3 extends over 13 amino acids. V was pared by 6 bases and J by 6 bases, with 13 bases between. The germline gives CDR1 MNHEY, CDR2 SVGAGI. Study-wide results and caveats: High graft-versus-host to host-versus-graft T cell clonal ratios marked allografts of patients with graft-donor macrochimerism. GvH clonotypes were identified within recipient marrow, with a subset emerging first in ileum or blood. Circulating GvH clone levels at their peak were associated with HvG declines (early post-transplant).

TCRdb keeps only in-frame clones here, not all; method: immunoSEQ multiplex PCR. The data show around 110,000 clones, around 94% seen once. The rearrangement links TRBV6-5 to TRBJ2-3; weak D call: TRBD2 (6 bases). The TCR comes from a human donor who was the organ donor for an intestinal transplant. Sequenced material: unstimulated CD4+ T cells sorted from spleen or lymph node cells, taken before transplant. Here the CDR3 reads CASSWRAHDTQYF. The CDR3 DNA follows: TGTGCCAGCAGCTGGAGGGCCCACGATACGCAGTATTTT.